This entry describes one TCR beta chain. The CDR3 runs to 15 residues. Losses at the gene ends were 2 bases for V and 5 bases for J; bases not matched to a gene: 9. Germline lookup yields CDR1 MGHRA and CDR2 YSYEKL. These data originate in a study of blood T cell repertoires in COVID-19. About the research overall: There were acute and convalescent COVID-19 samples, and they came from the United States, Italy and Spain. PBMCs, B-cell-depleted T cells, or T cells provided the cDNA or gDNA that made up the material.

Original analysis: By means of reference gene primer amplification, nucleated cell counts were estimated. Sequencing used immunoSEQ multiplex PCR; TCRdb keeps in-frame clones, though not all of them. D and trimming come from the DNA, and the V and J calls and clone size come from that table. Of about 420,000 clones detected, 85% to 90% appear once; the ten largest clones hold 0.7% to 0.85%. The Seattle site enrolled patients during active infection and followed them longitudinally. The chain has TRBV4-1 and TRBJ2-7, with 7 bases aligning to TRBD1. This clonotype originated in a man aged 18 to 29 with COVID-19, enrolled during active disease. Sequencing used peripheral blood. This CDR3 reads CASSQSDRTSHEQYF. CDR3 nucleotides: TGCGCCAGCAGCCAATCGGACAGGACTTCCCACGAGCAGTACTTC.